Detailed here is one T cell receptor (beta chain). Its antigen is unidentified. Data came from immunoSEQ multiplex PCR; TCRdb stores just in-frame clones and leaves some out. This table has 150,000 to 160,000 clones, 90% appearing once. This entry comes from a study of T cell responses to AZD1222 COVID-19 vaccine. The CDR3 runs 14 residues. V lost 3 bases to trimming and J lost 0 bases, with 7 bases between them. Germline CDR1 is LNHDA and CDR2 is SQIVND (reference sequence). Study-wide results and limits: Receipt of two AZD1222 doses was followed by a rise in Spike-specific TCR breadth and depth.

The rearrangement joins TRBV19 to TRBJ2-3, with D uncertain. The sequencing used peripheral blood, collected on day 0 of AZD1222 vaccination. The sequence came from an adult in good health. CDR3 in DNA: TGTGCCAGTAGTATCGTCGTTAGCACAGATACGCAGTATTTT. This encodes CASSIVVSTDTQYF.